Presented here are 5 T cell receptor beta chains from one specimen sequenced in a study of blood T cells in healthy people across ages. Using a J-beta primer mix together with a sample-barcoded 5' primer, a second PCR was run for roughly 7 to 12 cycles. TCRdb re-derived calls from the 5' RACE reads in MiXCR, one entry per CDR3 protein. Among hundreds of thousands of distinct CDR3 sequences, 45% to 50% were seen once, and the ten largest hold 30% to 40%. The sample consisted of blood. The source of these receptors is a woman aged 55-70 years in good health.

In this sample, this clonotype turned up a few times. This chain connects TRBV5-5 to TRBJ2-1, with 9 bases lining up with TRBD1. Germline V gene sequence: CDR1 SGHKS, CDR2 YYEKEE (reference sequence). Losses at the gene ends were 5 bases for V and 0 bases for J; bases not matched to a gene: 12. The CDR3 extends over 18 amino acids. The DNA for the CDR3 is TGTGCCAGCAGTTGGACAGGGGCCGCTACGAGCTCCTACAATGAGCAGTTCTTC. Translation gives CASSWTGAATSSYNEQFF.

The chain joins TRBV27 to TRBJ2-3; 8 bases are shared with TRBD1. V gave up 8 bases and J gave up 3 bases; unmatched junction bases: 4. Germline V gene sequence: CDR1 MNHEY, CDR2 SMNVEV (reference sequence). The CDR3 runs to 13 residues. The CDR3 DNA reads as TGTGCCAGCGCGCGACAGGGGACAGATACGCAGTATTTT. It encodes CASARQGTDTQYF.

The chain combines TRBV7-8 with TRBJ2-5; D not certain. V was cut by 6 bases and J by 7 bases, with 12 bases left in between. Germline V gene sequence: CDR1 SGHVS, CDR2 FQNEAQ. The CDR3 runs 12 residues. CDR3 in DNA: TGTGCCAGCAGGGACCCGCTGGGGACCCAGTACTTC. It specifies CASRDPLGTQYF.

This chain joins TRBV29-1 and TRBJ2-7; weak D call: TRBD2 (5 bases). The CDR3 has 15 amino acids. V lost 7 bases, J lost 0 bases, and 19 bases lay in between. Germline V gives CDR1 SQVTM, CDR2 ANQGSEA. The CDR3 region has the DNA TGCAGCGCCCTTCGTCGGGGTTGGAGCTCCTACGAGCAGTACTTC. Its protein is CSALRRGWSSYEQYF.

In this sample, this clonotype is medium-sized. The CDR3 reads CASSFQASIRGYTF. The CDR3 nucleotides are TGTGCCAGCAGCTTCCAGGCCTCTATTAGGGGCTACACCTTC. The chain joins TRBV7-2 to TRBJ1-2; D uncertain. There are 14 residues in the CDR3. V shed 3 bases and J shed 8 bases, with 16 bases lying between them. Germline V gives CDR1 SGHTA, CDR2 FQGNSA.